This T cell receptor beta chain was retrieved from a study of blood T cell repertoires in COVID-19. Study-level background: Researchers got acute and convalescent COVID-19 samples from the United States, Italy and Spain.

This CDR3 spans 16 amino acids. CDR1 is LNHNV, CDR2 YYDKDF, per germline (reference sequence). The V segment lost 9 bases and the J segment 3 bases; nucleotides outside the gene matches: 13. Generated by immunoSEQ multiplex PCR, the TCRdb table keeps only in-frame clones and is missing some. The sample has more than 60,000 clones, nearly 90% seen once. The chain employs TRBV15 and TRBJ2-2, with 7 bases matching TRBD1. The TCR sequence derives from a middle-aged man with acute or convalescent COVID-19. Sequencing was carried out using peripheral blood. CDR3 coding DNA: TGTGCCACGGATGAGGGGGCCAATCGGGACACCGGGGAGCTGTTTTTT. Protein sequence: CATDEGANRDTGELFF.